Below, 14 T cell receptor beta chains from the same sample are listed, as sequenced in a study of blood T cells in healthy people across ages. For the second PCR, which ran for 7 to 11 cycles, a sample-barcoded 5' primer and a J-beta primer mix were used. TCRdb independently ran MiXCR on the 5' RACE reads; one entry per CDR3 protein. The sample records approximately 850,000 distinct CDR3 sequences, roughly 44% being singletons. Sequencing was performed on blood. The receptors were sampled from a man between 60 and 75 years old in good health.

This clonotype has more than one count but fewer than ten. The chain employs TRBV15 and TRBJ2-6; 9 nucleotides match TRBD1. Germline CDR1 reads LNHNV; CDR2 reads YYDKDF (reference sequence). The CDR3 sequence is 19 residues long. Trimming took 0 bases from V and 2 from J; bases not matched to a gene: 8. The CDR3: CATSRDRDRVFAGANVLTF. DNA for the CDR3: TGTGCCACCAGCAGAGATCGGGACAGGGTGTTTGCTGGGGCCAACGTCCTGACTTTC. Full variable domain (remainder filled in from reference TRBV15 and TRBJ2-6): DAMVIQNPRYQVTQFGKPVTLSCSQTLNHNVMYWYQQKSSQAPKLLFHYYDKDFNNEADTPDNFQSRRPNTSFCFLDIRSPGLGDTAMYLCATSRDRDRVFAGANVLTFGAGSRLTVL.

This chain joins TRBV7-9 and TRBJ2-5; no definite D call. The end of the DNA aligns better with TRBJ2-7, so the J call may be wrong. This CDR3 spans 15 amino acids. Germline V lookup: CDR1 SEHNR, CDR2 FQNEAQ (reference sequence). CDR3 in amino acids: CASSPWRGNHYEQYF. CDR3 sequence (DNA): TGTGCCAGCAGCCCCTGGAGAGGTAACCACTACGAGCAGTACTTC.

The chain links TRBV10-1 to TRBJ2-5; D gene ambiguous. Germline lookup yields CDR1 WNHNN and CDR2 SYGVQD (reference sequence). This CDR3 spans 11 amino acids. Trimming took 7 bases from V and 7 from J, leaving 10 bases between them. The CDR3 sequence is CASKKKGTQYF. The CDR3 nucleotides read TGCGCCAGCAAGAAAAAGGGGACCCAGTACTTC.

There are a few counts of this clonotype. The gene calls are TRBV4-3 and TRBJ2-1; perhaps TRBD2 as D (6 bases). The V end lost 6 bases, the J end lost 8 bases, and 11 bases lay between the germline ends. Germline CDR1 is LGHNA and CDR2 is YSLEER. The CDR3 totals 12 residues. The CDR3 sequence: CASRGEEDEQFF. Written as DNA, the CDR3 is TGCGCCAGCAGGGGGGAGGAGGATGAGCAGTTCTTC.

This clonotype came up many times. V usage is TRBV20-1 and J usage is TRBJ2-1; a weak D match, TRBD2 (7 bases). CDR3 size: 15 residues. Trimming took off 3 bases at V and 8 bases at J, with 20 bases between the two ends. Per the germline V gene, CDR1 is DFQATT and CDR2 is SNEGSKA (reference sequence). CDR3 protein: CSARSSPGGRYEQFF. As DNA, the CDR3 is TGCAGTGCTAGGTCCTCTCCGGGGGGCCGCTATGAGCAGTTCTTC.

This clonotype appeared a few times. V gene TRBV27 combines with J gene TRBJ2-1; 12 nucleotides line up with TRBD2. Looked up from germline, CDR1 is MNHEY and CDR2 is SMNVEV (reference sequence). V lost 2 bases and J lost 9; bases outside the gene matches: 5. CDR3 length equals 15 residues. The CDR3 protein is CASSLMTSGGGEQFF. CDR3 in DNA: TGTGCCAGCAGTTTAATGACTAGCGGGGGAGGTGAGCAGTTCTTC.

The chain employs TRBV12-3 or TRBV12-4 and TRBJ2-2, with a possible D match to TRBD1 (6 bases). CDR3 length: 15 residues. V lost 5 bases, J lost 3 bases, and 13 bases lay in between. The DNA for the CDR3 is TGTGCCAGCAGTACAGGGTCACCCTACACCGGGGAGCTGTTTTTT. Its translation is CASSTGSPYTGELFF.

The chain couples TRBV20-1 to TRBJ1-2; maybe TRBD1 (5 bases). V lost 0 bases, J lost 4 bases, and 15 bases lay in between. Germline V lookup: CDR1 DFQATT, CDR2 SNEGSKA (reference sequence). The CDR3 is made up of 15 amino acids. CDR3 sequence: CSARDFRDASYGYTF. The CDR3 bases are TGCAGTGCTAGAGATTTCAGGGACGCGTCCTATGGCTACACCTTC.

V and J are TRBV14 and TRBJ2-1, with D possibly TRBD1 on 5 matching bases. The germline CDR1 and CDR2 sequences are SGHDN and FVKESK. Trimming removed 4 bases from V and 6 bases from J, with 13 bases in between. This CDR3 contains 14 residues. In DNA form, the CDR3 reads TGTGCCAGCAGCCTTATACGACAGACCAATGAGCAGTTCTTC. Protein product: CASSLIRQTNEQFF.

This clonotype has only a few counts. V is TRBV28 and J is TRBJ2-4; D is ambiguous. Looked up from germline, CDR1 is MDHEN and CDR2 is SYDVKM. The CDR3 spans 17 residues. V gave up 5 bases and J gave up 0 bases, with 17 bases separating them. The CDR3 nucleotides are TGTGCCAGCAGTCCCCCCGTTAGGGCGCTAGCCAAAAACATTCAGTACTTC. Protein sequence: CASSPPVRALAKNIQYF. Looking up the rest from reference TRBV28 and TRBJ2-4 gives the full variable domain: DVKVTQSSRYLVKRTGEKVFLECVQDMDHENMFWYRQDPGLGLRLIYFSYDVKMKEKGDIPEGYSVSREKKERFSLILESASTNQTSMYLCASSPPVRALAKNIQYFGAGTRLSVL.

CDR3 amino acids: CASSVPTSSGELFF. The CDR3 DNA is TGTGCCAGCAGCGTGCCGACTAGTTCCGGGGAGCTGTTTTTT. The chain couples TRBV7-2 to TRBJ2-2, with D perhaps TRBD2 (6 bases). CDR1 SGHTA and CDR2 FQGNSA come from the germline V gene. This CDR3 spans 14 amino acids. V shed 5 bases and J shed 6 bases, with 13 bases lying between them. Full variable domain (remainder filled in from reference TRBV7-2 and TRBJ2-2): GAGVSQSPSNKVTEKGKDVELRCDPISGHTALYWYRQSLGQGLEFLIYFQGNSAPDKSGLPSDRFSAERTGGSVSTLTIQRTQQEDSAVYLCASSVPTSSGELFFGEGSRLTVL.

Only a few counts were recorded for this clonotype. CDR3 in amino acids: CASSLIGQGTEAFF. DNA for the CDR3: TGCGCCAGCAGCTTGATCGGGCAGGGGACTGAAGCTTTCTTT. The genes are TRBV5-1 and TRBJ1-1, with D perhaps TRBD1 (6 bases). V was clipped by 1 base and J by 5 bases, with 12 bases between them. The CDR3 covers 14 residues. Germline V gives CDR1 SGHRS, CDR2 YFSETQ.

The chain joins TRBV7-9 to TRBJ2-3; 9 positions agree with TRBD2. J gave up 1 base and V 5 bases, and 7 bases lay outside the gene matches. Germline values: CDR1 SEHNR, CDR2 FQNEAQ (reference sequence). This CDR3 region has 16 residues. CDR3 sequence (DNA): TGTGCCAGCAGCCCTAGCGCTAGCGGGGGCACAGATACGCAGTATTTT. This encodes CASSPSASGGTDTQYF.

This rearrangement joins TRBV7-6 to TRBJ2-7, with D possibly TRBD2 on 5 matching bases. Looked up from germline, CDR1 is SGHVS and CDR2 is FNYEAQ. Trimming cost V 1 base and J 0 bases, with 16 bases left between them. This CDR3 comprises 17 residues. The CDR3, as DNA: TGTGCCAGCAGCTTAGGGGGTGGGGAGATGAGCTCCTACGAGCAGTACTTC. Its protein is CASSLGGGEMSSYEQYF.